A selection of T cell receptor beta chains follows, all from one sample in a study of cytomegalovirus exposure and HLA in healthy donors. Sequencing used immunoSEQ multiplex PCR; TCRdb keeps in-frame clones, though not all of them. The data hold 190,000 or so clones, with about 85% observed a single time. Sequences were obtained from PBMCs. Source of these receptors: a male donor in good health and CMV-seropositive. Each CDR3 is given with its conserved first and last residue. A D gene is named only where the DNA matches it firmly. A row's size may be missing; if present it is once, few, many or a size class.

size,J,D,V,CDR3,DNA
NA,TRBJ2-2,TRBD2,TRBV5-1,CASSLELASTGELFF,TGCGCCAGCAGCTTGGAACTAGCGTCCACCGGGGAGCTGTTTTTT
NA,TRBJ2-7,TRBD1,TRBV7-3,CASSSDRGSSYEQYF,TGTGCCAGCAGCTCCGACAGGGGATCGTCCTACGAGCAGTACTTC
NA,TRBJ2-2,TRBD1,TRBV5-4,CASSPPDRANTGELFF,TGTGCCAGCAGCCCCCCGGACAGGGCGAACACCGGGGAGCTGTTTTTT
NA,TRBJ1-5,NA,TRBV5-3,CARREEFGRAQPQHF,TGTGCCAGAAGAGAGGAGTTCGGTCGTGCTCAGCCCCAGCATTTT
once,TRBJ1-2,NA,TRBV7-2,CASSPPSSGYTF,TGTGCCAGCAGCCCCCCTAGCTCTGGCTACACCTTC
NA,TRBJ1-2,NA,TRBV7-8,CASSLATTVGYTF,TGTGCCAGCAGCTTAGCGACGACTGTCGGCTACACCTTC
NA,TRBJ1-1,TRBD1,TRBV6-5,CATSRDRGINTEAFF,TGTGCCACTAGCCGGGACAGGGGTATTAACACTGAAGCTTTCTTT
NA,TRBJ2-3,TRBD1,TRBV10-2,CASSGDRATDTQYF,TGCGCCAGCAGTGGAGACAGGGCAACAGATACGCAGTATTTT
NA,TRBJ1-2,TRBD1,TRBV7-9,CASSPDRGRLANYGYTF,TGTGCCAGCAGCCCGGACAGGGGGCGACTAGCTAACTATGGCTACACCTTC
once,TRBJ1-4,NA,TRBV28,CASSFIEDEKLFF,TGTGCCAGCAGTTTCATTGAGGATGAAAAACTGTTTTTT
NA,TRBJ1-5,NA,TRBV7-2,CASSLEQAVINQPQHF,TGTGCCAGCAGCTTAGAACAGGCGGTTATCAATCAGCCCCAGCATTTT
NA,TRBJ2-7,TRBD1,TRBV28,CASTSSGTGGEFYEQYF,TGTGCCAGCACCTCGTCCGGGACAGGGGGAGAATTCTACGAGCAGTACTTC
NA,TRBJ2-3,TRBD1,TRBV27,CASSLDPDRVTDTQYF,TGTGCCAGCAGCCTAGATCCGGACAGGGTCACAGATACGCAGTATTTT
NA,TRBJ2-7,NA,TRBV6-1,CASTGMEQYF,TGTGCCAGCACAGGAATGGAGCAGTACTTC
NA,TRBJ1-1,NA,TRBV19,CASSRLGENTEAFF,TGTGCCAGTAGCCGCCTCGGGGAGAACACTGAAGCTTTCTTT
NA,TRBJ2-5,NA,TRBV7-2,CASSWGELETQYF,TGTGCCAGCAGCTGGGGGGAACTAGAGACCCAGTACTTC
NA,TRBJ1-1,NA,TRBV9,CASSAGRGVNTEAFF,TGTGCCAGCAGTGCCGGTCGGGGGGTGAACACTGAAGCTTTCTTT
NA,TRBJ2-6,NA,TRBV7-9,CAAPRGPISGANVLTF,TGTGCCGCCCCACGAGGCCCCATCTCTGGGGCCAACGTCCTGACTTTC
NA,TRBJ1-2,TRBD1,TRBV9,CASSVGGQYYGYTF,TGTGCCAGCAGCGTAGGGGGACAGTACTATGGCTACACCTTC
NA,TRBJ1-4,TRBD1,TRBV18,CASTTGGGEKLFF,TGTGCCAGCACGACAGGGGGCGGAGAAAAACTGTTTTTT
NA,TRBJ2-2,TRBD1,TRBV28,CASRKTGGIGGELFF,TGTGCCAGCAGGAAGACAGGGGGCATTGGCGGGGAGCTGTTTTTT
NA,TRBJ2-2,NA,TRBV5-6,CASSPDRRGTGELFF,TGTGCCAGCAGCCCAGACAGGCGAGGCACCGGGGAGCTGTTTTTT
once,TRBJ2-7,NA,TRBV7-9,CSSSLAPGETYEQYF,TGTTCCAGCAGCTTAGCCCCCGGTGAGACCTACGAGCAGTACTTC
once,TRBJ2-1,TRBD2,TRBV18,CASSLGRGNEQFF,TGTGCCAGCTCATTGGGGCGGGGGAATGAGCAGTTCTTC
NA,TRBJ1-1,NA,TRBV7-2,CASSLANRVREAFF,TGTGCCAGCAGCTTAGCGAACAGGGTGCGTGAAGCTTTCTTT
NA,TRBJ1-4,NA,TRBV6-5,CASSYAQGKLFF,TGTGCCAGCAGTTACGCACAGGGTAAACTGTTTTTT
NA,TRBJ1-4,NA,TRBV21-1,CASSKGVPPNEKLFF,TGTGCCAGCTCAAAGGGGGTGCCCCCTAATGAAAAACTGTTTTTT
NA,TRBJ1-3,NA,TRBV27,CASSLTAGNTIYF,TGTGCCAGCAGTTTAACGGCTGGAAACACCATATATTTT
NA,TRBJ2-1,NA,TRBV7-2,CASSFLGGGSYNEQFF,TGTGCCAGCAGTTTTTTAGGGGGGGGGTCCTACAATGAGCAGTTCTTC
NA,TRBJ1-2,NA,TRBV27,CASSFTGSYGYTF,TGTGCCAGCAGTTTTACGGGGAGCTATGGCTACACCTTC
once,TRBJ2-7,TRBD1,TRBV15,CATSRGAQGQGGYF,TGTGCCACCAGCAGAGGGGCCCAAGGACAGGGAGGGTACTTC
NA,TRBJ1-2,NA,TRBV29-1,CSVLLRGGYYGYTF,TGCAGCGTCCTCCTCAGGGGCGGATACTATGGCTACACCTTC
NA,TRBJ2-7,NA,TRBV7-2,CASSVGFGPSYEQYF,TGTGCCAGCAGCGTAGGCTTTGGGCCTTCCTACGAGCAGTACTTC
few,TRBJ2-7,TRBD1,TRBV6-5,CASRRPGQGTEQYF,TGTGCCAGCAGACGTCCGGGACAGGGGACGGAGCAGTACTTC